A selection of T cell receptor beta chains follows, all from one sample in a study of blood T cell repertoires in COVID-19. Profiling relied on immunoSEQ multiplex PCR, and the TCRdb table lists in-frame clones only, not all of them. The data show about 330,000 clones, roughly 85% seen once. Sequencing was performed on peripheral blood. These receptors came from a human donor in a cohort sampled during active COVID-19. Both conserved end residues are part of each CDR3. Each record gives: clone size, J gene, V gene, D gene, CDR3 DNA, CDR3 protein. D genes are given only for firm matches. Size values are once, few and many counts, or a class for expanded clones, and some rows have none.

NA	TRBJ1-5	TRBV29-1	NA	TGCAGCGTGGGAGACGGTAATAGCAATCAGCCCCAGCATTTT	CSVGDGNSNQPQHF
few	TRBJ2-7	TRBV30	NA	TGTGCCTGGAATCAGGGCACGCTTTCCTACGAGCAGTACTTC	CAWNQGTLSYEQYF
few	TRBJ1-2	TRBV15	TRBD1	TGTGCCACCAGCGAAGCCGGGACAGGGCTGGATGGCTACACCTTC	CATSEAGTGLDGYTF
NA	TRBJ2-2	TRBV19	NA	TGTGCCAGTAGTCTCGCCGGGTTTCAGGGCGGGGAGCTGTTTTTT	CASSLAGFQGGELFF
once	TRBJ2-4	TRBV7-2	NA	TGTGCCAGCAGCTTAGGCGCTAGCTCAAAAAACATTCAGTACTTC	CASSLGASSKNIQYF
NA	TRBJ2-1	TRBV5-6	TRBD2	TGTGCCAGCAGCTTAACGGGACTAGGGTACAATGAGCAGTTCTTC	CASSLTGLGYNEQFF
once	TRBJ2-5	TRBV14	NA	TGTGCCAGCAGCCAAGAGTCTATCCAGTACTTC	CASSQESIQYF
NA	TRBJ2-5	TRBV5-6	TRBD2	TGTGCCAGCAGCCGTCCTAGCGGGGGGTTCGGAGAGACCCAGTACTTC	CASSRPSGGFGETQYF
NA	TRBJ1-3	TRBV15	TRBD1	TGTGCCACCAGCAGGAAAACAGGGGGCTCTGGAAACACCATATATTTT	CATSRKTGGSGNTIYF
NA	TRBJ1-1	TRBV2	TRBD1	TGTGCCAGCAGTGAACCGGGACAGATCACTGAAGCTTTCTTT	CASSEPGQITEAFF
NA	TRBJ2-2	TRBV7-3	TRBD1	TGTGCCAGCAGCGGTGACAGGGCCGGATCCGGGGAGCTGTTTTTT	CASSGDRAGSGELFF
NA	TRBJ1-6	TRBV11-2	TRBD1	TGTGCCAGCAAGACCGGGACAGGGAATTCACCCCTCCACTTT	CASKTGTGNSPLHF
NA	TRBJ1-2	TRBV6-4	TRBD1	TGTGCCAGCATAACCCCGCAGGGGGCCCACTATGGCTACACCTTC	CASITPQGAHYGYTF
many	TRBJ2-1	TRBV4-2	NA	TGTGCCAGCAGCCAAGATCACCACAACCCCAATGAGCAGTTCTTC	CASSQDHHNPNEQFF
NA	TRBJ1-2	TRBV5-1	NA	TGCGCCAGCAGCTTGGTCCCTTTGAACTATGGCTACACCTTC	CASSLVPLNYGYTF
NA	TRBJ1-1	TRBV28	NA	TGTGCCAGCAGTTCTCGATACAGTGCAGTAACTACTGAAGCTTTCTTT	CASSSRYSAVTTEAFF
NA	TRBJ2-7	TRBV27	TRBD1	TGTGCCAGCAGTTCCTACAGGGGGCTAGCGTACGAGCAGTACTTC	CASSSYRGLAYEQYF
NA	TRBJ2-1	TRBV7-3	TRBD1	TGTGCCAGCAGCAGGAAGGGGGCCCCGGATGAGCAGTTCTTC	CASSRKGAPDEQFF
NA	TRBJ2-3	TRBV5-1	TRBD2	TGCGCCAGCCGATTTGGACGGCGGGGGGAATTAGATACGCAGTATTTT	CASRFGRRGELDTQYF
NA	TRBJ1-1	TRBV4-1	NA	TGCGCCAGCAGCCAAGAGGGACATTCGGGAAATGAAGCTTTCTTT	CASSQEGHSGNEAFF
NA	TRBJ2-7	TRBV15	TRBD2	TGTGCCACCAGCAGGGAACTAGCGGCCTACGAGCAGTACTTC	CATSRELAAYEQYF
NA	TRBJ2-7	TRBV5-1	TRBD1	TGCGCCAGCAGCTACGGACAGGGTTACGAGCAGTACTTC	CASSYGQGYEQYF
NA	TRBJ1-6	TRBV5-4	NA	TGTGCCAGCAGCTTGGACAGGGTTGGTTCACCCCTCCACTTT	CASSLDRVGSPLHF
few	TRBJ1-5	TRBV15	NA	TGTGCCACCAGCAGAGATAAGGGGAGGGCTCAGCCCCAGCATTTT	CATSRDKGRAQPQHF
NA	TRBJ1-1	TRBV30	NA	TGTGCCTGGAGTGTAGGGGCAGGGTATACTGAAGCTTTCTTT	CAWSVGAGYTEAFF
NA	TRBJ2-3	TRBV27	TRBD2	TGTGCCAGCAGGGGCCGGGAGGGTACGCAGTATTTT	CASRGREGTQYF
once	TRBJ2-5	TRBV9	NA	TGTGCCAGCAGCGACCGGGACAACGATTTTGAAGAGACCCAGTACTTC	CASSDRDNDFEETQYF
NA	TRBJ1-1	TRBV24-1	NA	TGTGCCACCAGTGACAGGAACACTGAAGCTTTCTTT	CATSDRNTEAFF
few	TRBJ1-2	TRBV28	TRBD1	TGTGCCAGCAGACCAACAGGGGGCTATGGCTACACCTTC	CASRPTGGYGYTF
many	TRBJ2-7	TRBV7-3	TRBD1	TGTGCCAGCAGCTTAAAAGCGTCGCCAGGGGGTTCCTACGAGCAGTACTTC	CASSLKASPGGSYEQYF
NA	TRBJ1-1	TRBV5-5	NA	TGTGCCAGCAGTCTTTGGCAGAACACTGAAGCTTTCTTT	CASSLWQNTEAFF
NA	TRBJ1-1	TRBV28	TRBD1	TGTGCCAGCAGTTTGACAGGGTTGAACACTGAAGCTTTCTTT	CASSLTGLNTEAFF
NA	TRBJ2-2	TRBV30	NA	TGTGCCTGGACCCGGGACTTCACCGGGGAGCTGTTTTTT	CAWTRDFTGELFF
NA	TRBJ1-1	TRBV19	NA	TGTGCCAGTAGTGGCCAGGGACAAACGAACACTGAAGCTTTCTTT	CASSGQGQTNTEAFF
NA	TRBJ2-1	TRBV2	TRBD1	TGTGCCAGCAGTGACGAGACAGGGGATGTCAATGAGCAGTTCTTC	CASSDETGDVNEQFF
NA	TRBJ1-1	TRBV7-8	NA	TGTGCCAGCAGCTTATCATCGGGAGGTAGTACTGAAGCTTTCTTT	CASSLSSGGSTEAFF
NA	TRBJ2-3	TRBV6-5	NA	TGTGCCAGCAGTTACTCAGCCACAGATACGCAGTATTTT	CASSYSATDTQYF
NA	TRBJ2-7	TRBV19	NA	TGTGCCAGTAGTATTCAGCGACAGGACAGCTCCTACGAGCAGTACTTC	CASSIQRQDSSYEQYF
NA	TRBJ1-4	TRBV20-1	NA	TGCAGTGCCTATACCGAAAAACTGTTTTTT	CSAYTEKLFF
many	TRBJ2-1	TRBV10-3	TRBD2	TGTGCCAACGGTCTAGCGGGGGGGCTTGGTGAGCAGTTCTTC	CANGLAGGLGEQFF
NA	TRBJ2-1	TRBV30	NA	TGTGCCTGGAGAAGGGCAGGGATTGGAAATGAGCAGTTCTTC	CAWRRAGIGNEQFF
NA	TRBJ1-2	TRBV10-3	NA	TGTGCCATCAGTGATGGGGGGGGGCGAGGATATGGCTACACCTTC	CAISDGGGRGYGYTF
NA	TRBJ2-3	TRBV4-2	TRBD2	TGTGCCAGCAGCCAGCCGCAAGCGGGGCGGGAGTATTTT	CASSQPQAGREYF
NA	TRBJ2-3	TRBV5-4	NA	TGTGCCAGCAGCTCTATTACAGGGAACACAGATACGCAGTATTTT	CASSSITGNTDTQYF
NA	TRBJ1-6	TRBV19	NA	TGTGCCAGTAGTAGGAAGACACAAGATAATTCACCCCTCCACTTT	CASSRKTQDNSPLHF
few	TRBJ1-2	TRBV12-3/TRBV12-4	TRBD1	TGTGCCAGCAGTATCGGGACAGCCTATGGCTACACCTTC	CASSIGTAYGYTF
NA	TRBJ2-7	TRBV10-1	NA	TGCGCCAGCATCACGGGTTACCCGGATAGCAAGCAGTACTTC	CASITGYPDSKQYF
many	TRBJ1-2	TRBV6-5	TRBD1	TGTGCCAGCAGCCCAACAGGGGGCAGCTATGGCTACACCTTC	CASSPTGGSYGYTF
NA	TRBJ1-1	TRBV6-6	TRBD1	TGTGCCAGCAGTCCCCGGGCAGGGGGGAACACTGAAGCTTTCTTT	CASSPRAGGNTEAFF
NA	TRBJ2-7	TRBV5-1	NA	TGCGCCAGCAGCCCCAGACTCCCCGAGCAGTACTTC	CASSPRLPEQYF
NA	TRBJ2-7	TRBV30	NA	TGTGCCTGGGGGCATTCGGCTTACGAGCAGTACTTC	CAWGHSAYEQYF